Shown below are 2 T cell receptor beta chains from a single sample sequenced in a study of identical twins. TCRdb re-analysed the 5' RACE reads in MiXCR, keeping a single row per CDR3 protein. In the table there are a few hundred thousand distinct CDR3 sequences, approximately 10% of which are singletons. These data are also associated with another study on yellow fever vaccine responses in identical twins.

The sequenced material came from PBMCs. All receptors derive from a woman aged 18-35 years in good health.

This chain links TRBV29-1 with TRBJ2-2; possible D gene TRBD1, 6 bases. The ends were cut back, 4 bases at V and 3 bases at J, with 18 bases in the middle. CDR1 SQVTM and CDR2 ANQGSEA come from the germline V gene. The CDR3 has 16 residues. The CDR3 coding sequence is TGCAGCGTTGTTGCGGAACAGGGAAGGTACACCGGGGAGCTGTTTTTT. Translation gives CSVVAEQGRYTGELFF.

This clonotype was seen a handful of times. The V gene is TRBV4-2, the J gene TRBJ1-2; 7 nucleotides line up with TRBD1. The CDR3 consists of 14 residues. V dropped 1 base and J dropped 5; count of bases not matched to a gene: 4. Germline V gene data show CDR1 as LGHNA and CDR2 as YNFKEQ. In DNA form, the CDR3 reads TGTGCCAGCAGCCAAGGATCAGGGGGGTATGGCTACACCTTC. Its protein is CASSQGSGGYGYTF.